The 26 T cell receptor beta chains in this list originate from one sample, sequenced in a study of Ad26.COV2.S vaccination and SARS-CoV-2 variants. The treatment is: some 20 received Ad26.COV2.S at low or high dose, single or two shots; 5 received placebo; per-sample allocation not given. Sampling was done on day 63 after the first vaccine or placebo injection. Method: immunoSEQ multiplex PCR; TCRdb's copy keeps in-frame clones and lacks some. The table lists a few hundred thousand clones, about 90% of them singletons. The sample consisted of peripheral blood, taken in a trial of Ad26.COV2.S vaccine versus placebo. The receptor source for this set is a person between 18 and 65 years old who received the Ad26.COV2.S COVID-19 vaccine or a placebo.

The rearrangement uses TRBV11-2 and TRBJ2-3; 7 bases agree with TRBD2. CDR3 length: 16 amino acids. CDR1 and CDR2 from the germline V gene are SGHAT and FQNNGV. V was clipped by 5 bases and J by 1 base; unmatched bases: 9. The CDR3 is CASSITGTTGTDTQYF. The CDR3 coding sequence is TGTGCCAGCAGCATAACCGGGACTACTGGCACAGATACGCAGTATTTT.

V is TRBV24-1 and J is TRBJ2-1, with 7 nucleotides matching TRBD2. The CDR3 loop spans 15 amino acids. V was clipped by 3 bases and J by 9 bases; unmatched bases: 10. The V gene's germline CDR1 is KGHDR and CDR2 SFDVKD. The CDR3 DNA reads TGTGCCACCAGTGATCCCAGACTAGCTTTTGGTGAGCAGTTCTTC. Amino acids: CATSDPRLAFGEQFF.

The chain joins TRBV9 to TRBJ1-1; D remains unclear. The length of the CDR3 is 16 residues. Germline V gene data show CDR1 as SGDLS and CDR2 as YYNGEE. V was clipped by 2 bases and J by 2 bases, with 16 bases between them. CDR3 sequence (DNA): TGTGCCAGCAGCGTTCATCCTGAGAGCCTTAACACTGAAGCTTTCTTT. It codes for CASSVHPESLNTEAFF.

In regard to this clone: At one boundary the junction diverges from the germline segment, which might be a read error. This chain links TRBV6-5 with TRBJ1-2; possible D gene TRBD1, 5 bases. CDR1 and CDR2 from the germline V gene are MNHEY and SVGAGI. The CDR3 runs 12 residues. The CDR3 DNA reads TGTGCCAGCAGCGAGGACACGGAGGGTCCCGCCTTC. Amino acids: CASSEDTEGPAF.

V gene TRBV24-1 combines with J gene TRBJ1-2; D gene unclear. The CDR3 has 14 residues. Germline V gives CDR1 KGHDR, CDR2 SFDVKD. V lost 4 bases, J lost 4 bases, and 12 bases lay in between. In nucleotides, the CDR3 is TGTGCCACCAGTGAACGGACGGATTCCTATGGCTACACCTTC. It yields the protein CATSERTDSYGYTF.

The CDR3 region is CASSQAGSRNTIYF. CDR3 DNA sequence: TGTGCCAGCAGCCAAGCGGGCAGTAGAAACACCATATATTTT. The rearrangement joins TRBV3-1 (or the pseudogene TRBV3-2) to TRBJ1-3; D is unresolved. The CDR3 length is 14 residues. V lost 1 base to trimming and J lost 5 bases, with 9 bases between them. The germline CDR1 and CDR2 sequences are LGHDT and YNNKEL (reference sequence).

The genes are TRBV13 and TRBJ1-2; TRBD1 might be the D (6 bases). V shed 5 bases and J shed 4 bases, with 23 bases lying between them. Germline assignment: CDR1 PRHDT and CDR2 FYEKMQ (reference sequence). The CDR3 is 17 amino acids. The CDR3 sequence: CASSQDPRRGLGYGYTF. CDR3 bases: TGTGCCAGCAGCCAGGACCCCAGACGGGGGCTCGGCTATGGCTACACCTTC.

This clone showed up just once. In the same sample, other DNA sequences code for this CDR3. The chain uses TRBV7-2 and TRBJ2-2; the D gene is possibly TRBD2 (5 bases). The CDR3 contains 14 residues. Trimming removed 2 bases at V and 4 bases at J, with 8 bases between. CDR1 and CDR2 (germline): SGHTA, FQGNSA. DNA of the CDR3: TGTGCCAGCAGCTTAAGCGGTGGCACCGGGGAGCTGTTTTTT. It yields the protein CASSLSGGTGELFF.

This CDR3 reads CASRRPGQNTYEQYF. The CDR3 coding sequence is TGTGCCAGCAGGCGGCCGGGACAGAACACCTACGAGCAGTACTTC. The V and J genes are TRBV7-8 and TRBJ2-7; 7 nucleotides align to TRBD1. Germline V gene sequence: CDR1 SGHVS, CDR2 FQNEAQ. The CDR3 extends over 15 amino acids. V dropped 6 bases and J dropped 2; count of bases not matched to a gene: 10. Using reference TRBV7-8 and TRBJ2-7 for the parts outside the CDR3, the full variable domain is GAGVSQSPRYKVAKRGQDVALRCDPISGHVSLFWYQQALGQGPEFLTYFQNEAQLDKSGLPSDRFFAERPEGSVSTLKIQRTQQEDSAVYLCASRRPGQNTYEQYFGPGTRLTVT.

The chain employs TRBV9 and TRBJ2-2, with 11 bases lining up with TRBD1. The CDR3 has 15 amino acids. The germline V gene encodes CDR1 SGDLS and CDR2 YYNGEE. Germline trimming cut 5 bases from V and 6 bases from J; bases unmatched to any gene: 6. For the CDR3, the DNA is TGTGCCAGCAGGTCCGGACAGGGGGCGGCCGGGGAGCTGTTTTTT. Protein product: CASRSGQGAAGELFF.

The CDR3 DNA follows: TGTGCCTGGAGTCGAGGAGAGCAGTTCTTC. It codes for CAWSRGEQFF. The chain uses TRBV30 and TRBJ2-1; no clear D gene. CDR1 and CDR2 (germline): GTSNPN, SVGIG (reference sequence). V lost 2 bases and J lost 10, with 6 bases in between. The CDR3 runs to 10 residues.

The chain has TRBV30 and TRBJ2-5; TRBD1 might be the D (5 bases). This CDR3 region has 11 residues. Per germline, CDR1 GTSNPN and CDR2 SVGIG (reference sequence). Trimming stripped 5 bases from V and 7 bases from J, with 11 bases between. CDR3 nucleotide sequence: TGTGCCTGGGGGGCGCTGGGGACCCAGTACTTC. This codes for CAWGALGTQYF.

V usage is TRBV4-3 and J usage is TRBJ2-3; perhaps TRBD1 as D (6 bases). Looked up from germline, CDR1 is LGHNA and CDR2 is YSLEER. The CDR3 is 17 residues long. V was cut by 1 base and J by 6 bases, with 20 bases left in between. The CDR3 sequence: CASSQGGRASGLDTQYF. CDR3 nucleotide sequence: TGCGCCAGCAGCCAAGGGGGGCGGGCTTCCGGGCTCGATACGCAGTATTTT.

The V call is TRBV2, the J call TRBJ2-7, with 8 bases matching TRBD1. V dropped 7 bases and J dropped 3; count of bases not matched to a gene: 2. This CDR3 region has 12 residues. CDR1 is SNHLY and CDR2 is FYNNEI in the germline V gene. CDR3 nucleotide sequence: TGTGCCAGCAAAGGACAGGGCTACGAGCAGTACTTC. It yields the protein CASKGQGYEQYF.

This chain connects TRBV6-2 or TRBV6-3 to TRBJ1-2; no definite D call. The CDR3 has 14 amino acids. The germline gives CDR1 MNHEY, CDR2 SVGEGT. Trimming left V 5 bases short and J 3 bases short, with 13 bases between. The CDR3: CASSPAGQDYGYTF. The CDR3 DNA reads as TGTGCCAGCAGTCCCGCAGGCCAGGACTATGGCTACACCTTC.

CDR3 in DNA: TGTGCCAGCTCACCACTCCGGGACCGGTTGGGCGAGCAGTACTTC. It yields the protein CASSPLRDRLGEQYF. The chain employs TRBV18 and TRBJ2-7, with D perhaps TRBD1 or TRBD2 (5 bases each). Germline values: CDR1 KGHSH, CDR2 LQKENI. The CDR3 is 15 amino acids. Trimming stripped 1 base from V and 6 bases from J, with 16 bases between.

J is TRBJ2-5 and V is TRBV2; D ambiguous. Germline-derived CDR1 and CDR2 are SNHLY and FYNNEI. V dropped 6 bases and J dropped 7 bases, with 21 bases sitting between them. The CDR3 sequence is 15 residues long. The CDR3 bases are TGTGCCAGCAGCGAGACCCTCTCGCCATCGGGGACCCAGTACTTC. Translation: CASSETLSPSGTQYF.

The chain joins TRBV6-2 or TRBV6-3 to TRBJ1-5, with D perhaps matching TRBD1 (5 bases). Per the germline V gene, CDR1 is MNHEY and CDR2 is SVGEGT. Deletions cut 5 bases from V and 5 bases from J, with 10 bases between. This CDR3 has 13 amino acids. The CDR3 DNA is TGTGCCAGCAGTCCCGACAGCTATCAGCCCCAGCATTTT. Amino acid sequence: CASSPDSYQPQHF.

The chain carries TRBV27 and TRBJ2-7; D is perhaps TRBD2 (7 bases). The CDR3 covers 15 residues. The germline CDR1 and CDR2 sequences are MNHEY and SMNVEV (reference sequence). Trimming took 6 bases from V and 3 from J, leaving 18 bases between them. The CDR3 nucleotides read TGTGCCAGCAGCGAGGTGGGGGGGGCTTTCTACGAGCAGTACTTC. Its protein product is CASSEVGGAFYEQYF.

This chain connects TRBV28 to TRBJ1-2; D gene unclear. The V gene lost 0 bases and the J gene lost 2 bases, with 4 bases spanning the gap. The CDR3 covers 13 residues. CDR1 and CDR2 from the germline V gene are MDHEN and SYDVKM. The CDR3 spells CASSLWGNYGYTF. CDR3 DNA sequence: TGTGCCAGCAGTTTATGGGGGAACTATGGCTACACCTTC.

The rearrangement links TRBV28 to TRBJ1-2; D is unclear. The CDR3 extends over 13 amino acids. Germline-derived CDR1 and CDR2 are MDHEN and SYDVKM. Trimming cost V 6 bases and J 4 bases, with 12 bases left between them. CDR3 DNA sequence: TGTGCCAGCAGCCCGCCAGTAGCCTATGGCTACACCTTC. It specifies CASSPPVAYGYTF.

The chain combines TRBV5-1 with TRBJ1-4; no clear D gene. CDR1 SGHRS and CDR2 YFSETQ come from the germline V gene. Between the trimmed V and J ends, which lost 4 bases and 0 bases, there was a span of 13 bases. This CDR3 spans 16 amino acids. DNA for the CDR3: TGCGCCAGCAGCCTGGGTACGGGCCCAACTAATGAAAAACTGTTTTTT. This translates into CASSLGTGPTNEKLFF.

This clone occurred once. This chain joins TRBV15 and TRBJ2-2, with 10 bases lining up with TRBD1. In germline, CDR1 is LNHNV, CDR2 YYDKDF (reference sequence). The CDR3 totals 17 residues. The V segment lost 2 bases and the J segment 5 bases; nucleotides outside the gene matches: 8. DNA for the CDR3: TGTGCCACCAGCAGACACCGGGACAGGGGTTTAACCGGGGAGCTGTTTTTT. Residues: CATSRHRDRGLTGELFF.

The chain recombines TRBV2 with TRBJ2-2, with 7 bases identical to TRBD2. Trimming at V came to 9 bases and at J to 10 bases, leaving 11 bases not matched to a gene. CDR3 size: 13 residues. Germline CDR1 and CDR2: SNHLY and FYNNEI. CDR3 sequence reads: CASAGGELSELFF. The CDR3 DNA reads TGTGCCAGTGCTGGGGGGGAGCTTTCGGAGCTGTTTTTT.

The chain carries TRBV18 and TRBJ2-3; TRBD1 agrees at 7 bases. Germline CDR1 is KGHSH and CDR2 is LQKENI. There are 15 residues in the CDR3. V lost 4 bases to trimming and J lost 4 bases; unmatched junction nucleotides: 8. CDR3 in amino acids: CASSLSTGFADTQYF. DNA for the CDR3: TGTGCCAGCTCACTATCGACAGGGTTCGCAGATACGCAGTATTTT.

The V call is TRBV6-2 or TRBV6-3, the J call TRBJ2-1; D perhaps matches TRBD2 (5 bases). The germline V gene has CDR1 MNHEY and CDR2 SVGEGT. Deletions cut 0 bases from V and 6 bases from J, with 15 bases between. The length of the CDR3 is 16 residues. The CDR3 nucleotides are TGTGCCAGCAGTTACTCGAGCTTGGTTCGGGGCAATGAGCAGTTCTTC. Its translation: CASSYSSLVRGNEQFF.